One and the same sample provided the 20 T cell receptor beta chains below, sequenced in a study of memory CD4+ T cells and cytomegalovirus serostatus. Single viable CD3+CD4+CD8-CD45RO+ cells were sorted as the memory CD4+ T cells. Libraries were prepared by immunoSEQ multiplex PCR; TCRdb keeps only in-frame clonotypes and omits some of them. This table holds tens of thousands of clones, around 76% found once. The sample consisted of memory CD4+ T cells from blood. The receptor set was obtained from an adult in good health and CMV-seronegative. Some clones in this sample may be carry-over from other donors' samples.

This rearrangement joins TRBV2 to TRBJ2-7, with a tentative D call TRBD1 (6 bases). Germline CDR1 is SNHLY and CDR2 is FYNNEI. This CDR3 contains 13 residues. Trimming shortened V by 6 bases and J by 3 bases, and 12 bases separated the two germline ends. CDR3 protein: CASSAQGSYEQYF. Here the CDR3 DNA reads TGTGCCAGCAGCGCCCAGGGGAGCTACGAGCAGTACTTC.

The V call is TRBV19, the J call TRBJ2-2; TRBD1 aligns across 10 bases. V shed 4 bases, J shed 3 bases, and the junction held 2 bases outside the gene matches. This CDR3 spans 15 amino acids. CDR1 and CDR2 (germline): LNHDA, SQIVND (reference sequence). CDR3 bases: TGTGCCAGTAGTACCGGGACAGGGGACACCGGGGAGCTGTTTTTT. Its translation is CASSTGTGDTGELFF.

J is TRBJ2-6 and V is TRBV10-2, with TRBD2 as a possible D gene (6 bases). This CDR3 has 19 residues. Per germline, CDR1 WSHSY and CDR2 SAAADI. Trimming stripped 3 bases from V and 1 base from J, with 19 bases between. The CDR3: CASSEVLRGRESGANVLTF. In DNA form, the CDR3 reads TGCGCCAGCAGTGAAGTATTGCGGGGTAGGGAATCTGGGGCCAACGTCCTGACTTTC.

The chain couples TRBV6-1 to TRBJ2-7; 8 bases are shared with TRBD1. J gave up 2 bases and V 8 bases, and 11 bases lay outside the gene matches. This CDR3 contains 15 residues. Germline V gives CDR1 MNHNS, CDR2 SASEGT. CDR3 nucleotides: TGTGCCAGCGATACAACCGGGACAGGACCCTACGAGCAGTACTTC. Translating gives CASDTTGTGPYEQYF.

The CDR3 DNA sequence: TGTGCCAGCACAGGCCGTTTGGAAGCTTTCTTT. Encoded protein: CASTGRLEAFF. This chain uses TRBV6-5 with TRBJ1-1; the D is unclear. In germline, CDR1 is MNHEY, CDR2 SVGAGI. The CDR3 is made up of 11 amino acids. V gave up 7 bases and J gave up 8 bases, with 11 bases separating them.

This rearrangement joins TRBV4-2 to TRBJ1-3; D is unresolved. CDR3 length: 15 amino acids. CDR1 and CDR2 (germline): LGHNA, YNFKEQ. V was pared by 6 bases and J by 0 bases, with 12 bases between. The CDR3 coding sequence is TGTGCCAGCAGTCCAACTCGGCTCTCTGGAAACACCATATATTTT. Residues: CASSPTRLSGNTIYF.

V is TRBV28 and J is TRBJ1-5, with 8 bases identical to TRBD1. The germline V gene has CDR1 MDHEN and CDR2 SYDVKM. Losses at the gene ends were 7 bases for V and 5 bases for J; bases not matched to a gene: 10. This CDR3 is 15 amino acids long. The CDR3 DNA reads TGTGCCAGCACCGCCTTGGCCAGGGGGCATCAGCCCCAGCATTTT. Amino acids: CASTALARGHQPQHF.

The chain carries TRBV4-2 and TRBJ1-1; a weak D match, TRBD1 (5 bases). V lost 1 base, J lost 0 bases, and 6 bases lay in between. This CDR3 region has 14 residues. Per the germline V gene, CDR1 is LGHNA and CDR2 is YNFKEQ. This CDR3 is CASSQATVNTEAFF. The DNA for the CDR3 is TGTGCCAGCAGCCAAGCGACAGTGAACACTGAAGCTTTCTTT.

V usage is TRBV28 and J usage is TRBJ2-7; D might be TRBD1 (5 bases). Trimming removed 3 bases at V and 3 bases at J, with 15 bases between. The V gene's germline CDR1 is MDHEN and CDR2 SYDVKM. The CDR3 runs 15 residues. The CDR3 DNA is TGTGCCAGCAGTTTTTTGGGGCAGGGCAGCTACGAGCAGTACTTC. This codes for CASSFLGQGSYEQYF.

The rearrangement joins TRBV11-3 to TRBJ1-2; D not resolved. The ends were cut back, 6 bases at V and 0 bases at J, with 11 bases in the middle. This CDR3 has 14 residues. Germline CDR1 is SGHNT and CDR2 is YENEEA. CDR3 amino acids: CASSPGSANYGYTF. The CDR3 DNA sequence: TGTGCCAGCAGTCCCGGCAGCGCTAACTATGGCTACACCTTC.

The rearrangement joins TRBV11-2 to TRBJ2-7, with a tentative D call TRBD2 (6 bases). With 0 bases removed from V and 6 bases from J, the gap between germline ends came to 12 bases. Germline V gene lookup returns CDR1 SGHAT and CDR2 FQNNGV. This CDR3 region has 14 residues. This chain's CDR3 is CASSLDPYGGEQYF. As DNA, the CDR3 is TGTGCCAGCAGCTTAGATCCATACGGGGGCGAGCAGTACTTC.

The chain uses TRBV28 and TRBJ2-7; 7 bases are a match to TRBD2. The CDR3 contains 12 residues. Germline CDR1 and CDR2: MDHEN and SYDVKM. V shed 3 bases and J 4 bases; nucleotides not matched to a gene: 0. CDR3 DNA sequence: TGTGCCAGCAGTTTGGGGGGGTACGAGCAGTACTTC. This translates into CASSLGGYEQYF.

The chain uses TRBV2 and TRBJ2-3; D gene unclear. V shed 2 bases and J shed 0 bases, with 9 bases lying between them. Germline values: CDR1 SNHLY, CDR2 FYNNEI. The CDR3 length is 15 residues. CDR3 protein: CASSELTTSTDTQYF. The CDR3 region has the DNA TGTGCCAGCAGTGAACTTACCACTAGCACAGATACGCAGTATTTT.

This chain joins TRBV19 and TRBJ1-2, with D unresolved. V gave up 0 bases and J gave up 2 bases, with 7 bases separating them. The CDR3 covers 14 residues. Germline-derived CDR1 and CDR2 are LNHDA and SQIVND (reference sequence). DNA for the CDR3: TGTGCCAGTAGTATAGAGGCGACAAACTATGGCTACACCTTC. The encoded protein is CASSIEATNYGYTF.

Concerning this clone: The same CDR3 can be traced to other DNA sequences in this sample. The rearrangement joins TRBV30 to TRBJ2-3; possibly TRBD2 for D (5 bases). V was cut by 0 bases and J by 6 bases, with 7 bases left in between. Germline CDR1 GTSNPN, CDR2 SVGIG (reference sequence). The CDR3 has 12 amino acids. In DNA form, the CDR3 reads TGTGCCTGGAGTGTCGGCGGGGATACGCAGTATTTT. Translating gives CAWSVGGDTQYF.

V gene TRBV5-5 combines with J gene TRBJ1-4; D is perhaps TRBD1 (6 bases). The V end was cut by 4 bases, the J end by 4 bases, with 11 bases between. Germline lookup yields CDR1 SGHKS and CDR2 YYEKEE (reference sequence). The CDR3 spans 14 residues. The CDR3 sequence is CASSRTVLNEKLFF. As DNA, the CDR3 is TGTGCCAGCAGCCGGACAGTCCTTAATGAAAAACTGTTTTTT.

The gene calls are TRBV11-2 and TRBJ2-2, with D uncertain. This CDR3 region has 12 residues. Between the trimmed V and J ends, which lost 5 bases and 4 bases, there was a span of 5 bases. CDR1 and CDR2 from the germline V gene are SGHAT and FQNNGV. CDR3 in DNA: TGTGCCAGCAGCCGGGCCACCGGGGAGCTGTTTTTT. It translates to CASSRATGELFF. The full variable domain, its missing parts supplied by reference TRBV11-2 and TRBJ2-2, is EAGVAQSPRYKIIEKRQSVAFWCNPISGHATLYWYQQILGQGPKLLIQFQNNGVVDDSQLPKDRFSAERLKGVDSTLKIQPAKLEDSAVYLCASSRATGELFFGEGSRLTVL.

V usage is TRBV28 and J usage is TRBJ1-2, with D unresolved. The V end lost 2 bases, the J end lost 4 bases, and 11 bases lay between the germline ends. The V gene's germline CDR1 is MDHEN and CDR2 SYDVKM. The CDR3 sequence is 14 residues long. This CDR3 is CASSLRTDFYGYTF. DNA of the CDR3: TGTGCCAGCAGTTTAAGGACGGATTTCTATGGCTACACCTTC.

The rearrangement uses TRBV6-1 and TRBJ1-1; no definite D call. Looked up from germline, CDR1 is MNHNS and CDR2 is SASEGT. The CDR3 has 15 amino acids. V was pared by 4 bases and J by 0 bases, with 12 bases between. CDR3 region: CASSVGQAVNTEAFF. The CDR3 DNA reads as TGTGCCAGCAGTGTAGGGCAGGCCGTGAACACTGAAGCTTTCTTT.

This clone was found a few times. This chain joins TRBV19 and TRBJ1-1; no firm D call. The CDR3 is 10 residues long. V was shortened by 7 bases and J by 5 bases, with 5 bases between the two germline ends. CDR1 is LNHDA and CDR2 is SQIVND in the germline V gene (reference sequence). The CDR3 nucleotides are TGTGCCAGTATAGGTACTGAAGCTTTCTTT. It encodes CASIGTEAFF.